This T cell receptor (beta chain) was profiled in a study of shared clonotypes between healthy human individuals. Findings and limits, study-wide: The generation probabilities recorded for non-shared clonotypes fell below those of clonotypes shared by all four donors. Sorted-subset sequencing was shown by rarefaction to be incomplete despite large depth.

This CDR3 comprises 14 residues. Germline V gene sequence: CDR1 SEHNR, CDR2 FQNEAQ (reference sequence). V was trimmed by 1 base and J by 7 bases, leaving 14 bases between them. The protocol was immunoSEQ multiplex PCR, while the TCRdb copy is restricted to in-frame clones and leaves out a portion. The sample includes about 2.1 million clones, 85% to 95% of them seen just once. Cells designated naive CD8 were CD45RO-negative and were positively selected for CCR7, with terminally differentiated effector memory CD45RA+ cells excluded. A remark on this clone: Its antigen is unknown.

This sequence was found in a man aged 18 to 30 in good health. Some clones in this sample may be carry-over from other donors' samples. The rearrangement joins TRBV7-9 to TRBJ2-7, with D possibly TRBD2 on 5 matching bases. The specimen was naive CD8+ T cells from PBMCs. CDR3 in amino acids: CASSLVNGNREQYF. The CDR3 region has the DNA TGTGCCAGCAGCTTAGTTAACGGGAATCGAGAGCAGTACTTC.